This note documents a single T cell receptor beta chain sequence. Its antigen specificity is not known. Base qualities are not recorded, but no much larger clone differs from it by a single base. TCRbeta CDR3 regions were amplified from genomic DNA using the immunoSEQ Assay, a bias-controlled multiplex PCR. The authors' analysis ran thus. Within the assay, amplification of reference gene primers was used to estimate how many nucleated cells each sample contained. To quantify the absolute abundance of each unique TCRbeta CDR3 rearrangement, sequence reads were collapsed and filtered. Productive Simpson clonality was computed per sample as the square root of Simpson's diversity index over productive rearrangements. In its TCRdb copy, this immuneACCESS table keeps in-frame sequences only and misses some clones. Where compared with another copy, unresolved V genes explain less than half of these, and the others have no known cause. V and J calls and clone size follow that table, whereas D and trimming were derived from the DNA. The table for this sample lists approximately 440,000 clones; about 87% of them were counted only once. Approximately 12% of the sample is held by the ten biggest clonotypes.

This entry comes from a study of blood T cell repertoires in COVID-19 (TCRdb year 2020). Turning to the overall study: The collaborator samples originated in the United States, Italy and Spain and spanned the acute and convalescent phases of COVID-19. The prospective study material was composed of cDNA or gDNA derived from T cells, B-cell-depleted T cells, or PBMCs. Subjects who had been exposed to COVID-19, were actively infected with it, or had recovered from it provided the deeply sampled blood TCRbeta repertoires that made up the dataset. The repertoires were made available in a free public database intended to serve as a resource for research on the immune response to SARS-CoV-2. The samples were drawn from the first 160 participants of the ongoing ImmuneRACE study and from 1,254 subjects provided by 6 global collaborators. Sample metadata almost always included a de-identified subject ID, COVID-19 status, age in years and sex. Where HLA class I and class II types were available, the types were taken from metadata supplied by the sample provider, not from assay-based typing.

Broad study findings and their caveats: Clinical and demographic metadata were provided uncurated, with the amount varying by source and participant.

One collaborating source in Seattle enrolled patients during active infection and followed them longitudinally through the course of disease. Collaborating institutions collected whole blood in K2EDTA tubes following their own protocols. For TCRbeta analysis, collaborators shipped samples as frozen whole blood, isolated PBMCs, or DNA extracted from either of those sample types. The clonotype comes from a woman aged 50 to 60 with COVID-19, enrolled during active disease. Sequenced input: peripheral blood.

The CDR3 sequence is CASSGQPTNEKLFF. The bases read TGTGCCAGCAGCGGACAGCCAACTAATGAAAAACTGTTTTTT. The sequence is built from TRBV9 and TRBJ1-4, and possibly TRBD1, on 5 matching bases. The CDR3 runs 14 residues from the cysteine to the phenylalanine. Only the CDR3 DNA stays, 42 bases, in frame from base 1. CDR1 and CDR2, looked up from the germline V gene, are SGDLS and YYNGEE. V is cut by 3 bases and J by 0 bases, and the space between the germline ends is 6 bases.